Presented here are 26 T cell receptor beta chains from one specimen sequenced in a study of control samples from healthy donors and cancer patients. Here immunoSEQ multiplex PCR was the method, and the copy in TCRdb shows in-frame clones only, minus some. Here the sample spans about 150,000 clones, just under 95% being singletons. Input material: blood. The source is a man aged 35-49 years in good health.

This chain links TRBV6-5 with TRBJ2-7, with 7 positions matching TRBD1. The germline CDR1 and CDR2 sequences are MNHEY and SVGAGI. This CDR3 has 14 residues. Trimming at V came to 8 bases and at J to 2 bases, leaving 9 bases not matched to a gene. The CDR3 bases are TGTGCCAGCCAATCTGGGACAGCGACCTACGAGCAGTACTTC. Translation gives CASQSGTATYEQYF.

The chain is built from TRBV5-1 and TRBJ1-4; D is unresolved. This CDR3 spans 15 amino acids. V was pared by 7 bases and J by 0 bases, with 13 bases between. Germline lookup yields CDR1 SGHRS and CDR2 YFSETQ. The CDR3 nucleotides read TGCGCCAGCTCTAAGGAGGCTGCAACTAATGAAAAACTGTTTTTT. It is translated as CASSKEAATNEKLFF.

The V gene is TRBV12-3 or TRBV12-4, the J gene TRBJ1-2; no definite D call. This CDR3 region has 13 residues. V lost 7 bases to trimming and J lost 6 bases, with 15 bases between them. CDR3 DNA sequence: TGTGCCAGCACCTACAACGTCCGACATGGCTACACCTTC. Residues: CASTYNVRHGYTF.

In DNA, the CDR3 is TGTGCCAGCAGTTCTCGCCATATCACTGAAGCTTTCTTT. Its translation: CASSSRHITEAFF. The chain couples TRBV27 to TRBJ1-1, with D unresolved. Germline V gene sequence: CDR1 MNHEY, CDR2 SMNVEV (reference sequence). With 4 bases removed from V and 4 bases from J, the gap between germline ends came to 10 bases. The CDR3 loop spans 13 amino acids.

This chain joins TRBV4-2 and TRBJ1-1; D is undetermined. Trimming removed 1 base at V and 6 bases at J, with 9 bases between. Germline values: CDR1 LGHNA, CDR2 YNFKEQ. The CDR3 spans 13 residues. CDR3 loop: CASSQVTDPEAFF. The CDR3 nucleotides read TGTGCCAGCAGCCAAGTTACCGATCCTGAAGCTTTCTTT.

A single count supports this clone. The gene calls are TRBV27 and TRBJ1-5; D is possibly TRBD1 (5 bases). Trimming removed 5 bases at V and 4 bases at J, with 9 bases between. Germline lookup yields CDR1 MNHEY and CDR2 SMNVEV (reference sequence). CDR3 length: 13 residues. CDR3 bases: TGTGCCAGCAGTCCCCCAGGGAATCAGCCCCAGCATTTT. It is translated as CASSPPGNQPQHF.

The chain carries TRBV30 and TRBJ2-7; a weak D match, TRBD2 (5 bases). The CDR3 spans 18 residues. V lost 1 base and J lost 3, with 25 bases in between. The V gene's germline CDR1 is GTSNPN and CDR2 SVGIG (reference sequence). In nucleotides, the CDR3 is TGTGCCTGGAGTGGGGTAGGCTCCGAGGGATCGGCCATCTACGAGCAGTACTTC. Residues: CAWSGVGSEGSAIYEQYF.

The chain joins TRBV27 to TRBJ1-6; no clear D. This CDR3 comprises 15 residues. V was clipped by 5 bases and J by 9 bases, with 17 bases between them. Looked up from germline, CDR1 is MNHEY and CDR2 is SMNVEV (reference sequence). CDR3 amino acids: CASSVNREWGSPLHF. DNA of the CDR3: TGTGCCAGCAGTGTCAATCGGGAATGGGGTTCACCCCTCCACTTT.

The CDR3 sequence is CASSLGSYGYTF. The CDR3, as DNA: TGTGCCAGCAGCTTGGGCTCCTATGGCTACACCTTC. The rearrangement links TRBV5-5 to TRBJ1-2; no clear D gene. Trimming took off 0 bases at V and 4 bases at J, with 4 bases between the two ends. The CDR3 runs 12 residues. CDR1 is SGHKS and CDR2 is YYEKEE in the germline V gene (reference sequence).

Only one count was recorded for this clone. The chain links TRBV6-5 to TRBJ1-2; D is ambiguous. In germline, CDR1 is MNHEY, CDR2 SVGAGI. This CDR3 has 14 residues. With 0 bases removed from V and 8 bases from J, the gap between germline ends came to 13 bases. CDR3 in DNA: TGTGCCAGCAGTTACTCGAGCGACCTTGAAGGCTACACCTTC. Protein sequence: CASSYSSDLEGYTF.

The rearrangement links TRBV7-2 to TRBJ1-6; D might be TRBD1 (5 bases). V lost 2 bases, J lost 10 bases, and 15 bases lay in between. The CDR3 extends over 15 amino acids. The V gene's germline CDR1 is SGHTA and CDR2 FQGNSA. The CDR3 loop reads CASSLPRTTKSPLHF. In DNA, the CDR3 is TGTGCCAGCAGCTTACCCCGGACAACGAAGTCACCCCTCCACTTT.

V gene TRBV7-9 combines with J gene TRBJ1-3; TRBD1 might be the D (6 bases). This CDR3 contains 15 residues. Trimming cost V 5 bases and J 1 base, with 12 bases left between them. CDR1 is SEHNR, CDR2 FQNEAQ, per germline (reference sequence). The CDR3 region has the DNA TGTGCCAGCAGCCTAGGAGGGGGGTCTGGAAACACCATATATTTT. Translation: CASSLGGGSGNTIYF. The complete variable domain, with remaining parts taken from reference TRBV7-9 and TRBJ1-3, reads DTGVSQNPRHKITKRGQNVTFRCDPISEHNRLYWYRQTLGQGPEFLTYFQNEAQLEKSRLLSDRFSAERPKGSFSTLEIQRTEQGDSAMYLCASSLGGGSGNTIYFGEGSWLTVV.

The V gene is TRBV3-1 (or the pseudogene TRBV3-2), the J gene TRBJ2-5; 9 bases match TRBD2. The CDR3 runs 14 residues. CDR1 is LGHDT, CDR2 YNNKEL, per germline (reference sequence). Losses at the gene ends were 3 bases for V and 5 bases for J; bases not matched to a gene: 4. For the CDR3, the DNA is TGTGCCAGCAGCCAGCGGGGGGGCGGGGAGACCCAGTACTTC. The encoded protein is CASSQRGGGETQYF.

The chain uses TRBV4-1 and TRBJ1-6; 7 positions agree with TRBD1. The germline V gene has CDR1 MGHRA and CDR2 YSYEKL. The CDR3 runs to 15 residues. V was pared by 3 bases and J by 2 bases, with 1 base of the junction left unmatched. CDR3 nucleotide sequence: TGCGCCAGCAGCCAGGGGACAGCCTATAATTCACCCCTCCACTTT. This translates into CASSQGTAYNSPLHF.

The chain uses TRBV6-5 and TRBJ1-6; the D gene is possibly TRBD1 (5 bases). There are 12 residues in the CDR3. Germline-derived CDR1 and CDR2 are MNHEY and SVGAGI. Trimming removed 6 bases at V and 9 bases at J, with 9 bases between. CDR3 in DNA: TGTGCCAGCAGATCACAGGTTTCACCCCTCCACTTT. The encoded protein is CASRSQVSPLHF.

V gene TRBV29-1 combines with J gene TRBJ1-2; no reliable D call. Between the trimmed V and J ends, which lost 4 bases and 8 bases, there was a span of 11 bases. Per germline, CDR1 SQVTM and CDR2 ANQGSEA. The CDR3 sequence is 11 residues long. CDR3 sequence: CSVGSSYGYTF. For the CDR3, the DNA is TGCAGCGTTGGGTCATCGTACGGCTACACCTTC.

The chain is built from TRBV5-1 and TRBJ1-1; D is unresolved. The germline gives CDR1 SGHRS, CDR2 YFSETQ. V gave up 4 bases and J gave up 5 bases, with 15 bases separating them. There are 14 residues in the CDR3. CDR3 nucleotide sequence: TGCGCCAGCAGCCCAGACCCGATGGGGACTGAAGCTTTCTTT. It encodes CASSPDPMGTEAFF.

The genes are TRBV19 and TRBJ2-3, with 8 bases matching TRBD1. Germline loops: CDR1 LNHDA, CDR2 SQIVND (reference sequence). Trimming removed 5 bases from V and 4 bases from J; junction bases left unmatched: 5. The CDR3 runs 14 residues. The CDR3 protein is CASSHRTGPDTQYF. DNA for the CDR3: TGTGCCAGTAGTCACAGGACAGGGCCAGATACGCAGTATTTT.

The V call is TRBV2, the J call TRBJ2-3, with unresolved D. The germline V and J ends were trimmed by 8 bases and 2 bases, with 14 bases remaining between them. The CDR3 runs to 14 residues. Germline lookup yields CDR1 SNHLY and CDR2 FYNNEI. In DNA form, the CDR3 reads TGTGCCAGCGGCGATGAACGCAACACAGATACGCAGTATTTT. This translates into CASGDERNTDTQYF.

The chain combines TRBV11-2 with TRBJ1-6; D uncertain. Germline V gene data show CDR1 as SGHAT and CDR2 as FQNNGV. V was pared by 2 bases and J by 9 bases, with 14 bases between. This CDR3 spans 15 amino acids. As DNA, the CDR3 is TGTGCCAGCAGCTTATCTGATAGAAGACTTTCACCCCTCCACTTT. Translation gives CASSLSDRRLSPLHF.

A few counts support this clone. The CDR3 loop is CASTTPINSGNTIYF. Written as DNA, the CDR3 is TGTGCCAGTACCACCCCCATCAACTCTGGAAACACCATATATTTT. The J gene is TRBJ1-3, the V gene TRBV19; no clear D. This CDR3 region has 15 residues. The V and J ends lost 7 bases and 0 bases respectively, with 13 bases between them. Germline lookup yields CDR1 LNHDA and CDR2 SQIVND (reference sequence). The entire variable domain, with the rest obtained from reference TRBV19 and TRBJ1-3, is as follows: DGGITQSPKYLFRKEGQNVTLSCEQNLNHDAMYWYRQDPGQGLRLIYYSQIVNDFQKGDIAEGYSVSREKKESFPLTVTSAQKNPTAFYLCASTTPINSGNTIYFGEGSWLTVV.

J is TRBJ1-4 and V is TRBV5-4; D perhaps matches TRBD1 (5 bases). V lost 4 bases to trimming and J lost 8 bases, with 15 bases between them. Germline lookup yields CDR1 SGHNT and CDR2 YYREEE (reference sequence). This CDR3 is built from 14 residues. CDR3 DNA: TGTGCCAGCAGCCTCCGGGGGGTCGGGGAAAAACTGTTTTTT. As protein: CASSLRGVGEKLFF.

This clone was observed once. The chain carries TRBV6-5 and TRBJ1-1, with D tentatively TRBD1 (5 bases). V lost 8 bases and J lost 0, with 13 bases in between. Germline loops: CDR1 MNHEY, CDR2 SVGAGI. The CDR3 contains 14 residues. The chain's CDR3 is CASGEQGLNTEAFF. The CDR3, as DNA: TGTGCCAGCGGGGAGCAGGGATTGAACACTGAAGCTTTCTTT.

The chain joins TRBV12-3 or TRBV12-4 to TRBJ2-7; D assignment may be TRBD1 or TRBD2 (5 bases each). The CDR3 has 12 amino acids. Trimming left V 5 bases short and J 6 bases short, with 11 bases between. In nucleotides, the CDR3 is TGTGCCAGCAGTCCTGGGGGAACCGAGCAGTACTTC. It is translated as CASSPGGTEQYF.

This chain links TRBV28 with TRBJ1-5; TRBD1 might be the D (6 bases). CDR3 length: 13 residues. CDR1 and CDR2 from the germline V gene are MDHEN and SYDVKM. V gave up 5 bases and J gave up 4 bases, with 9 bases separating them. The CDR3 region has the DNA TGTGCCAGCAGTCTGGACAGAAATCAGCCCCAGCATTTT. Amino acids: CASSLDRNQPQHF.

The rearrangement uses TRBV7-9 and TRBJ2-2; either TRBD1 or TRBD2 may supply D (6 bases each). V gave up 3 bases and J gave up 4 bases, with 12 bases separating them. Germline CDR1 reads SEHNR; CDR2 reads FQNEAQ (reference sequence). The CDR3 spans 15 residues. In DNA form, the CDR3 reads TGTGCCAGCAGCTTCCCCGGGGGCGGCACCGGGGAGCTGTTTTTT. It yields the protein CASSFPGGGTGELFF.